The 4 T cell receptor beta chains listed next were all sequenced from one sample in a study of cytomegalovirus exposure and HLA in healthy donors. Use of 60 Vbeta and 13 Jbeta primers characterized the PCR. Only in-frame clones appear in the TCRdb table, and some are missing; sequencing was by immunoSEQ multiplex PCR. The table has more than 150,000 clones, more than 75% seen once; the top ten hold roughly 2.6%. Sequencing used PBMCs. These TCRs come from a woman aged 45 to 65 in good health and CMV-seropositive.

The genes are TRBV5-1 and TRBJ2-7; D call uncertain. CDR1 is SGHRS and CDR2 is YFSETQ in the germline V gene. Trimming removed 2 bases from V and 5 bases from J, with 8 bases in between. The CDR3 is 12 amino acids. CDR3 in DNA: TGCGCCAGCAGCTTAGTAGTGGACGAGCAGTACTTC. Translated, it gives CASSLVVDEQYF.

V gene TRBV2 combines with J gene TRBJ2-7; a possible D gene is TRBD1 (5 bases). Trimming took off 2 bases at V and 4 bases at J, with 18 bases between the two ends. The CDR3 spans 16 residues. Germline lookup yields CDR1 SNHLY and CDR2 FYNNEI. In DNA, the CDR3 is TGTGCCAGCAGTGAATGGTTCGGCCAGACAGATTACGAGCAGTACTTC. It specifies CASSEWFGQTDYEQYF.

The CDR3 DNA reads as TGTGCCAGCAGCTTGGAGGGGGCTCTGAACACTGAAGCTTTCTTT. Translated, it gives CASSLEGALNTEAFF. The chain links TRBV5-4 to TRBJ1-1; 7 positions agree with TRBD1. Germline CDR1 SGHNT, CDR2 YYREEE (reference sequence). After removal of 0 bases from V and 0 bases from J, the junction contained 2 bases not matched to a gene. This CDR3 is built from 15 residues.

This clone is a singleton in its sample. The chain is built from TRBV10-3 and TRBJ2-3; D perhaps matches TRBD2 (5 bases). CDR1 and CDR2 (germline): ENHRY, SYGVKD. This CDR3 is built from 13 residues. The V gene lost 9 bases and the J gene lost 3 bases, with 13 bases spanning the gap. The CDR3 bases are TGTGCCATGTGTGAGGGCTTGACAGATACGCAGTATTTT. Residues: CAMCEGLTDTQYF.